Shown below are 5 T cell receptor beta chains from a single sample sequenced in a study of blood T cell repertoires in COVID-19 (dated by TCRdb to about 2020). Receptor libraries were prepared by the immunoSEQ multiplex PCR assay. TCRdb mirrors the immuneACCESS table, restricted to in-frame sequences. Some clones are absent from its copies; in checked studies, under half trace to an unresolved V gene, and the reason for the others is unknown. For this sample there are 130,000 or so clones; around 89% appear just once. The ten largest account for about 17% of the sample. The source material was peripheral blood. All receptors derive from a man in his fifties or sixties with active or convalescent COVID-19.

The chain carries TRBV5-1 and TRBJ2-1, with D possibly matching TRBD2 (5 bases). V was shortened by 5 bases and J by 8 bases, with 8 bases between the two germline ends. The CDR3 is 11 residues long. Germline CDR1 SGHRS, CDR2 YFSETQ. The DNA of the CDR3 is TGCGCCAGCAGTTGGCGGGATGAGCAGTTCTTC. Translated: CASSWRDEQFF.

The V gene is TRBV11-2, the J gene TRBJ2-5; D is possibly TRBD1 (6 bases). Germline CDR1 and CDR2: SGHAT and FQNNGV. V was shortened by 7 bases and J by 4 bases, with 22 bases between the two germline ends. This CDR3 is built from 16 residues. The DNA for the CDR3 is TGTGCCAGCATTAGGGGTGGCAGACCGACAGGAGAGACCCAGTACTTC. Protein product: CASIRGGRPTGETQYF.

This clone was counted only a few times. The gene calls are TRBV24-1 and TRBJ1-2, with 8 bases matching TRBD1. V trimming: 2 bases; J trimming: 4 bases; junction bases outside the gene matches: 2. Germline V gene data show CDR1 as KGHDR and CDR2 as SFDVKD. This CDR3 region has 14 residues. Here the CDR3 DNA reads TGTGCCACCAGTGATTCGACAGGGGCCTATGGCTACACCTTC. Translating it yields CATSDSTGAYGYTF.

The CDR3: CASSLQLAGGGNEQFF. CDR3 nucleotides: TGTGCCAGCAGCTTACAGCTAGCGGGGGGAGGGAATGAGCAGTTCTTC. The chain couples TRBV11-3 to TRBJ2-1; TRBD2 matches 11 bases. Germline CDR1 reads SGHNT; CDR2 reads YENEEA. Trimming took 2 bases from V and 7 from J; bases not matched to a gene: 7. The CDR3 contains 16 residues. Supplemented by reference TRBV11-3 and TRBJ2-1, the full variable domain reads EAGVVQSPRYKIIEKKQPVAFWCNPISGHNTLYWYLQNLGQGPELLIRYENEEAVDDSQLPKDRFSAERLKGVDSTLKIQPAELGDSAVYLCASSLQLAGGGNEQFFGPGTRLTVL.

The gene calls are TRBV25-1 and TRBJ1-6, with no clear D. Trimming shortened V by 3 bases and J by 10 bases, and 10 bases separated the two germline ends. This CDR3 has 13 residues. Germline CDR1 is MGHDK and CDR2 is SYGVNS. The CDR3 loop reads CASSEAAGSPLHF. In DNA form, the CDR3 reads TGTGCCAGCAGTGAGGCAGCGGGGTCACCCCTCCACTTT.